These T cell receptor beta chains were read from a single sample in a study of blood T cell repertoires in COVID-19. Repertoires were generated with immunoSEQ multiplex PCR, while TCRdb's copy carries only in-frame clones and drops some. Altogether about 300,000 clones are present, about nine tenths being singletons, with the ten largest covering around 4.8%. The sample consisted of PBMCs or T cells enriched from blood (not recorded which). The receptors stem from a man between 60 and 75 years old who had recovered from COVID-19. The CDR3 runs from the conserved cysteine through the conserved F or W. A D gene is named only where the DNA matches it firmly. The size of a clone is reported for some rows only, either as once, few or many, or as a class for expanded clones.

J gene	V gene	D gene	clone size	CDR3 protein	CDR3 DNA
TRBJ1-1	TRBV5-1	.	.	CAIPSTEAFF	TGCGCCATCCCCTCGACTGAAGCTTTCTTT
TRBJ2-1	TRBV5-1	TRBD2	.	CASSSGGGPYNEQFF	TGCGCCAGCAGCTCCGGGGGGGGACCCTACAATGAGCAGTTCTTC
TRBJ2-4	TRBV21-1	.	once	CASSRPGLAGGPAKNIQYF	TGTGCCAGCAGCAGACCGGGACTAGCGGGAGGGCCGGCCAAAAACATTCAGTACTTC
TRBJ1-3	TRBV9	TRBD1	few	CASSATGEGNTIYF	TGTGCCAGCAGCGCGACAGGGGAAGGCAACACCATATATTTT
TRBJ2-7	TRBV6-4	TRBD2	.	CASSEGASGAYEQYF	TGTGCCAGCAGTGAAGGGGCTAGCGGGGCCTACGAGCAGTACTTC
TRBJ2-7	TRBV12-3/TRBV12-4	.	.	CASSLGTYEQYF	TGTGCCAGCAGTTTGGGCACCTACGAGCAGTACTTC
TRBJ2-2	TRBV3-1/TRBV3-2	TRBD2	.	CASSPGLAGGSGELFF	TGTGCCAGCAGCCCGGGACTAGCGGGAGGGAGCGGGGAGCTGTTTTTT
TRBJ2-2	TRBV5-1	TRBD1	few	CASSRDRGRTGELFF	TGCGCCAGCAGCAGGGACAGGGGAAGGACCGGGGAGCTGTTTTTT
TRBJ1-6	TRBV28	.	.	CASRGTIDNSPLHF	TGTGCCAGCAGGGGGACTATAGATAATTCACCCCTCCACTTT
TRBJ1-3	TRBV9	.	.	CASCPVGGGNTIYF	TGTGCCAGCTGCCCAGTGGGGGGTGGAAACACCATATATTTT
TRBJ1-4	TRBV28	TRBD1	.	CASSSTLPTGTNEKLFF	TGTGCCAGCAGTTCAACTCTGCCGACAGGGACTAATGAAAAACTGTTTTTT
TRBJ1-2	TRBV5-1	TRBD1	.	CASSEEGTGGYGYTF	TGCGCCAGCAGTGAGGAGGGGACAGGCGGCTATGGCTACACCTTC
TRBJ1-3	TRBV27	TRBD1	.	CASSLQGVSGNTIYF	TGTGCCAGCAGTTTACAGGGGGTCTCTGGAAACACCATATATTTT
TRBJ1-2	TRBV25-1	.	.	CASSGGPYGYTF	TGTGCCAGCAGTGGGGGCCCGTATGGCTACACCTTC
TRBJ1-3	TRBV7-8	TRBD1	.	CASSSDRNRGPGNTIYF	TGTGCCAGCAGCTCCGACCGGAACAGGGGGCCTGGAAACACCATATATTTT
TRBJ1-1	TRBV27	TRBD1	.	CASSSRQGYSPPTEAFF	TGTGCCAGCAGTTCCCGACAGGGATACTCCCCCCCCACTGAAGCTTTCTTT
TRBJ1-5	TRBV28	.	.	CASSLQVLSPPQHF	TGTGCCAGCAGTTTACAGGTCTTAAGCCCACCCCAGCATTTT
TRBJ2-7	TRBV10-3	TRBD1	.	CAISEGQGRYEQYF	TGTGCCATCAGTGAGGGACAGGGCCGCTACGAGCAGTACTTC
TRBJ1-2	TRBV4-1	.	few	CASSQNFGGGYGYTF	TGCGCCAGCAGCCAAAATTTCGGAGGAGGGTATGGCTACACCTTC
TRBJ2-3	TRBV12-5	TRBD2	.	CASGSGLAGTDADTQYF	TGTGCTAGTGGATCGGGACTAGCGGGAACGGATGCAGATACGCAGTATTTT
TRBJ1-2	TRBV7-9	.	.	CASSLGQVYFGYTF	TGTGCCAGCAGCTTAGGACAGGTTTATTTTGGCTACACCTTC
TRBJ2-3	TRBV11-2	.	.	CASSLFETDTQYF	TGTGCCAGCAGCTTATTCGAGACAGATACGCAGTATTTT
TRBJ2-2	TRBV7-2	.	.	CASSLSRGTGELFF	TGTGCCAGCAGCCTTTCTAGAGGTACCGGGGAGCTGTTTTTT
TRBJ2-2	TRBV6-4	TRBD1	.	CASRRDRANTGELFF	TGTGCCAGCAGAAGGGACAGAGCGAACACCGGGGAGCTGTTTTTT
TRBJ1-4	TRBV28	.	.	CASIKGVASLRKKLFF	TGTGCCAGCATCAAGGGGGTGGCGTCCCTCCGCAAAAAACTGTTTTTT
TRBJ2-2	TRBV25-1	TRBD2	.	CASQTGGAGELFF	TGTGCCAGCCAGACGGGGGGAGCCGGGGAGCTGTTTTTT
TRBJ2-5	TRBV10-3	.	.	CAISESSGAFGETQYF	TGTGCCATCAGTGAGTCGTCAGGGGCTTTTGGGGAGACCCAGTACTTC
TRBJ1-5	TRBV30	.	.	CAWSVHRNQPQHF	TGTGCCTGGAGTGTACACAGGAATCAGCCCCAGCATTTT
TRBJ2-7	TRBV28	TRBD1	.	CASRTGTVNYEQYF	TGTGCCAGCAGAACCGGGACAGTGAATTACGAGCAGTACTTC
TRBJ2-7	TRBV6-5	TRBD1	.	CASSLGGQGREQYF	TGTGCCAGCAGTCTGGGGGGACAGGGGCGGGAGCAGTACTTC
TRBJ1-2	TRBV28	TRBD1	.	CASSSDRVRGYTF	TGTGCCAGCAGTTCGGACAGGGTGCGTGGCTACACCTTC
TRBJ2-5	TRBV5-4	.	.	CASSLEGRAVKTQYF	TGTGCCAGCAGCTTGGAGGGCAGGGCAGTAAAGACCCAGTACTTC
TRBJ1-1	TRBV6-2/TRBV6-3	.	.	CASSTPARKSTEAFF	TGTGCCAGCAGTACCCCGGCCAGGAAGTCCACTGAAGCTTTCTTT
TRBJ1-4	TRBV16	.	.	CASSPRQAEKLFF	TGTGCCAGCAGCCCCCGACAGGCTGAAAAACTGTTTTTT
TRBJ1-4	TRBV11-2	.	.	CASSLGVGTGEKLFF	TGTGCCAGCAGCTTAGGGGTTGGGACTGGTGAAAAACTGTTTTTT
TRBJ2-1	TRBV19	TRBD2	.	CASRQTSGSSYNEQFF	TGTGCCAGTAGGCAGACTAGCGGCAGCTCCTACAATGAGCAGTTCTTC
TRBJ2-7	TRBV21-1	.	.	CASSKGGWRVITYEQYF	TGTGCCAGCAGCAAAGGGGGATGGCGGGTAATAACCTACGAGCAGTACTTC